The T cell receptor beta chain described here comes from a study of identical twins. Concerning this clonotype itself: The antigen is undetermined.

The germline gives CDR1 KGHSH, CDR2 LQKENI. With 3 bases removed from V and 10 bases from J, the gap between germline ends came to 10 bases. The CDR3 totals 12 residues. Regarding the study as a whole: Within cord blood, abundant beta clonotypes carried fewer insertions, but memory repertoires showed no such trend.

TCRdb used MiXCR to reprocess the 5' RACE reads, holding one entry per CDR3 protein. The table shows about 520,000 distinct CDR3 sequences, with 22% occurring only once. A further study also used this sample, focusing on T cells expressing NK-cell markers. That source reports: Most of the eight sequenced donors tested HCMV-seropositive; one tested seronegative. The contribution of dominant NKG2C+ clonotypes to CD8+ T cells in six donors was roughly 1.0-7.5%. Four of the donors also had these clonotypes leading their CD3+CD56-NKG2C+ fraction.

Sequenced sample: CD4+ T cells sorted from blood. This chain connects TRBV18 to TRBJ2-1; no firm D call. This sequence was found in a woman between 18 and 29 years old in good health. The CDR3 DNA reads as TGTGCCAGCTCACCTTACCCCCCAGAGCAGTTCTTC. Encoded protein: CASSPYPPEQFF.